This T cell receptor beta chain was recovered during a study of shared clonotypes between healthy human individuals. As for the study in general: The donors, two women and a few men, were aged 18 to 49. Broader study findings: Generation of non-shared clonotypes was less probable than generation of clonotypes shared by all four donors.

A roughly 200 ng quantity of DNA, 25,000 to 30,000 T cell genomes, went into the sorted-subset replicate PCRs. Clones were sequenced by immunoSEQ multiplex PCR, and TCRdb holds only the in-frame ones, with some missing. The sample yields 2 million to 3 million clones, 80% to 95% seen once. Negatively enriched CD4+ T cells were divided by CD45RA into naive and memory. In the case of this clone: Antigen specificity is unknown.

Germline CDR1 and CDR2: GTSNPN and SVGIG (reference sequence). The CDR3 length is 14 residues. V lost 5 bases and J 0 bases, leaving 11 bases between the germline ends. The specimen sequenced was naive CD4+ T cells from PBMCs. Subset noted: CD45RA+ positively selected. The chain is built from TRBV30 and TRBJ1-3, with D uncertain. This clonotype was sampled from a man younger than 35 in good health. Some clones in this sample may be carry-over from other donors' samples. CDR3 amino acids: CAWLAESSGNTIYF. The CDR3 bases are TGTGCCTGGCTGGCGGAAAGCTCTGGAAACACCATATATTTT.